This T cell receptor beta chain was obtained from a study of long-term antiretroviral therapy in people with HIV. V was clipped by 5 bases and J by 6 bases, with 16 bases between them. The CDR3 covers 14 residues. Germline CDR1 reads SNHLY; CDR2 reads FYNNEI. The authors ran the immunoSEQ assay, v3.0, at survey level. The assay was immunoSEQ multiplex PCR, and TCRdb's table has in-frame clones only and misses some. The sample carries about 30,000 clones, around 84% recorded once. This chain uses TRBV2 with TRBJ1-1, with unresolved D. The sequence was collected from a woman aged 25-40 years with HIV. The sample consisted of unsorted PBMCs, taken about 2.7 years before starting antiretroviral therapy. DNA for the CDR3: TGTGCCAGCAGTTTACGGAGAGATCTTCCTGAAGCTTTCTTT. It codes for CASSLRRDLPEAFF.